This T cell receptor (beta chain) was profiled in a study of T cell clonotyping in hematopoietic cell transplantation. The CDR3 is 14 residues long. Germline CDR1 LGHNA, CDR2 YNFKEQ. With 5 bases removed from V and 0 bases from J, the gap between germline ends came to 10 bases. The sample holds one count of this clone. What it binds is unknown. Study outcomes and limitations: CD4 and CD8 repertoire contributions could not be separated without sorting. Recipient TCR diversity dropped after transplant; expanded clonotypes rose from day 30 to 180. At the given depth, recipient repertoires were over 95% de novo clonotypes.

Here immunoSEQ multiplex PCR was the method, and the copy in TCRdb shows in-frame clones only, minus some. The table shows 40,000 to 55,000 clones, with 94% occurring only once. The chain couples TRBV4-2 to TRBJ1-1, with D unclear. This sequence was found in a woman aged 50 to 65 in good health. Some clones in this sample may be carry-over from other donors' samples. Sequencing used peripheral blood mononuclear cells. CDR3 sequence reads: CASSSRLMNTEAFF. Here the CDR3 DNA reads TGTGCCAGCAGCTCAAGGCTCATGAACACTGAAGCTTTCTTT.